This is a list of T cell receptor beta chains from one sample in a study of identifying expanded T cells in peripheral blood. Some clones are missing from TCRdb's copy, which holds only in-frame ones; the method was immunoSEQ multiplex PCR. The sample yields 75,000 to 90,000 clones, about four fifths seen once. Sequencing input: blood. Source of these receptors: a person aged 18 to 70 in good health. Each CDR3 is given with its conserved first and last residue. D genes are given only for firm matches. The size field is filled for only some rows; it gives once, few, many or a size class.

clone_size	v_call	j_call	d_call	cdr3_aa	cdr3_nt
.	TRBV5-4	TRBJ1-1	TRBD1	CASSLDPGQGLEEAFF	TGTGCCAGCAGCTTGGACCCGGGACAGGGGCTTGAAGAAGCTTTCTTT
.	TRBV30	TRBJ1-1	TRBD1	CAWSDPGTGNTEAFF	TGTGCCTGGAGTGACCCCGGGACAGGCAACACTGAAGCTTTCTTT
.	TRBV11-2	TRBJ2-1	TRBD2	CASSLGTNSYNEQFF	TGTGCCAGCAGCTTGGGGACTAACTCCTACAATGAGCAGTTCTTC
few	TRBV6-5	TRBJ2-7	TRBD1	CASSYETGGYEQYF	TGTGCCAGCAGTTACGAGACAGGGGGTTACGAGCAGTACTTC
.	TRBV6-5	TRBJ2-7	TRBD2	CASSPRGGTGEQYF	TGTGCCAGCAGTCCCCGGGGGGGCACGGGCGAGCAGTACTTC
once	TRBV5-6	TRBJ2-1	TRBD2	CASSLVGPSGSIYNEQFF	TGTGCCAGCAGCTTGGTAGGGCCTAGCGGGAGTATTTACAATGAGCAGTTCTTC
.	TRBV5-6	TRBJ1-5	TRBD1	CASSRQGAVQPQHF	TGTGCCAGCAGCCGACAGGGGGCGGTTCAGCCCCAGCATTTT
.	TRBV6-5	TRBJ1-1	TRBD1	CASTRDRGLNTEAFF	TGTGCCAGCACCAGGGACAGGGGCCTGAACACTGAAGCTTTCTTT
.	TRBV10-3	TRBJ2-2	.	CAISVDSAYGELFF	TGTGCCATCAGTGTGGACTCCGCCTACGGGGAGCTGTTTTTT
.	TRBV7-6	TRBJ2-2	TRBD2	CASSPTGLGGTGELFF	TGTGCCAGCAGCCCAACGGGACTAGGAGGCACCGGGGAGCTGTTTTTT
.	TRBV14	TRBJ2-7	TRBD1	CASSRVTGAYEQYF	TGTGCCAGCAGCCGCGTCACAGGGGCCTACGAGCAGTACTTC
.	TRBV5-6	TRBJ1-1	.	CASSLGVPGKAFF	TGTGCCAGCAGCTTGGGGGTCCCGGGGAAGGCTTTCTTT
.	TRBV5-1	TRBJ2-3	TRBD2	CASSLGLADLLSTDTQYF	TGCGCCAGCAGCTTGGGCCTAGCGGACCTCTTGAGCACAGATACGCAGTATTTT
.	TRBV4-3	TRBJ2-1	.	CASSQGFTASSYNEQFF	TGCGCCAGCAGCCAAGGCTTTACCGCAAGCTCCTACAATGAGCAGTTCTTC
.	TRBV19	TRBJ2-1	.	CASSINQLGDEQFF	TGTGCCAGTAGTATAAATCAGCTCGGCGATGAGCAGTTCTTC
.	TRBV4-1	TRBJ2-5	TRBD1	CASSQSGTGAQETQYF	TGCGCCAGCAGCCAATCCGGGACAGGGGCTCAAGAGACCCAGTACTTC
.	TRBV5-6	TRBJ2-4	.	CASSLFQSEAKNIQYF	TGTGCCAGCAGCTTGTTCCAATCGGAGGCCAAAAACATTCAGTACTTC
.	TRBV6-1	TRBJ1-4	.	CASSGFRDVEEKLFF	TGTGCCAGCAGTGGTTTCCGGGACGTTGAGGAAAAACTGTTTTTT
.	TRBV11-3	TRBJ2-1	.	CASSPGQGYNEQFF	TGTGCCAGCAGCCCGGGACAAGGGTACAATGAGCAGTTCTTC
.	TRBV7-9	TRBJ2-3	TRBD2	CASSNRGGSDTQYF	TGTGCCAGCAGCAACCGGGGGGGATCAGATACGCAGTATTTT
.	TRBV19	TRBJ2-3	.	CASSMRLATDTQYF	TGTGCCAGTAGTATGCGTCTAGCAACCGATACGCAGTATTTT
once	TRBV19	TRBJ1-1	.	CASSMSENTEAFF	TGTGCCAGTAGTATGTCCGAAAACACTGAAGCTTTCTTT
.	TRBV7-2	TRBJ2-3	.	CASSLDPGRTDTQYF	TGTGCCAGCAGCTTAGATCCGGGACGCACAGATACGCAGTATTTT
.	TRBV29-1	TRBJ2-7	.	CSVEEAKGGSYEQYF	TGCAGCGTTGAAGAAGCGAAAGGGGGCTCCTACGAGCAGTACTTC
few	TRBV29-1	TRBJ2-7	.	CSVLDSPQSYEQYF	TGCAGCGTTTTAGACAGTCCTCAATCCTACGAGCAGTACTTC
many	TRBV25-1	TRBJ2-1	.	CASRHNNEQFF	TGTGCCAGCAGACACAACAATGAGCAGTTCTTC
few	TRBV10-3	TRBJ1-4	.	CAISERGNEKLFF	TGTGCCATCAGTGAGAGGGGAAATGAAAAACTGTTTTTT
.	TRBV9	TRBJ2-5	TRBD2	CASSVSGRAWGETQYF	TGTGCCAGCAGCGTTAGCGGGAGGGCCTGGGGGGAGACCCAGTACTTC
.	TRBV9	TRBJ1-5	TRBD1	CASSVAGTGNQPQHF	TGTGCCAGCAGCGTAGCCGGGACAGGCAATCAGCCCCAGCATTTT
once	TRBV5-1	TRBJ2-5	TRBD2	CASSYGTSGRVIGETQYF	TGCGCCAGCAGCTACGGGACTAGCGGGAGGGTAATCGGAGAGACCCAGTACTTC
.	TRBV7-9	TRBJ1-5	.	CASSLSHQPQHF	TGTGCCAGCAGCTTATCACATCAGCCCCAGCATTTT
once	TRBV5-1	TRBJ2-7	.	CASSSGVRPYEQYF	TGCGCCAGCAGCTCGGGAGTACGTCCCTACGAGCAGTACTTC
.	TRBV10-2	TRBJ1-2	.	CASSDRDGYGYTF	TGCGCCAGCAGTGACAGGGATGGATATGGCTACACCTTC
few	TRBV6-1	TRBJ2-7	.	CASSVTQSYEQYF	TGTGCCAGCAGTGTTACACAATCCTACGAGCAGTACTTC
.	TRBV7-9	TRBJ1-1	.	CASSPRSAGSEAFF	TGTGCCAGCAGCCCTAGATCGGCGGGTTCTGAAGCTTTCTTT
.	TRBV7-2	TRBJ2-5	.	CASSPRTQETQYF	TGTGCCAGCAGCCCACGGACCCAAGAGACCCAGTACTTC
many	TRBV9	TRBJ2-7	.	CASSVANPGSSYEQYF	TGTGCCAGCAGCGTAGCCAATCCGGGCAGCTCCTACGAGCAGTACTTC
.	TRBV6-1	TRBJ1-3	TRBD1	CASSADRVSSGNTIYF	TGTGCCAGCAGTGCCGACAGGGTGAGCTCTGGAAACACCATATATTTT
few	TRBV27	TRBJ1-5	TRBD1	CASSRDRDVSNQPQHF	TGTGCCAGCAGCCGGGACAGGGACGTTAGCAATCAGCCCCAGCATTTT
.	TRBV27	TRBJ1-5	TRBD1	CASSSGQGNQPQHF	TGTGCCAGCAGTTCGGGACAGGGGAATCAGCCCCAGCATTTT
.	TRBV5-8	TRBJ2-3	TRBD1	CASSDRTGVTDTQYF	TGTGCCAGCAGCGATAGGACAGGGGTCACAGATACGCAGTATTTT
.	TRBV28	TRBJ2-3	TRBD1	CASTQGQGDTDTQYF	TGTGCCAGCACCCAGGGACAGGGCGACACAGATACGCAGTATTTT
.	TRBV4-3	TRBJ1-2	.	CASSQDVEIGTSYTF	TGCGCCAGCAGCCAAGATGTAGAAATAGGTACGAGCTACACCTTC
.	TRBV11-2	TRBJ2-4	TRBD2	CASSLLSGLLAEGENIQYF	TGTGCCAGCAGCCTCCTTTCCGGTCTACTAGCGGAGGGGGAAAACATTCAGTACTTC
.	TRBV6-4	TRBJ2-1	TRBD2	CASSENAGVNEQFF	TGTGCCAGCAGTGAGAACGCGGGAGTGAATGAGCAGTTCTTC
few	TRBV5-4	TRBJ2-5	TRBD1	CASGAQGQETQYF	TGTGCCAGCGGGGCACAGGGGCAAGAGACCCAGTACTTC